The rows below give T cell receptor beta chains drawn from one sample of a study of shared clonotypes between healthy human individuals. Only in-frame clones appear in the TCRdb table, and some are missing; sequencing was by immunoSEQ multiplex PCR. Of millions of clones listed, approximately 95% are singletons. The sequencing input was naive CD4+ T cells sorted from blood. Receptors originate from a man aged 18-30 years in good health. The CDR3 runs from the conserved cysteine through the conserved F or W. A D gene is named only where the DNA matches it firmly. Clone size is stated in some rows and not others, as once, few, many or a class when expanded.

>TRBV11-2|.|TRBJ2-7|TRBD2
TGTGCCAGCAGCCCCCACGGGGGGGGCGCCCCCTACGAGCAGTACTTC
CASSPHGGGAPYEQYF
>TRBV5-4|few|TRBJ2-3|.
TGTGCCAGCAGCTTCACAGATACGCAGTATTTT
CASSFTDTQYF
>TRBV5-4|many|TRBJ1-2|TRBD1
TGTGCCAGCAGCTTGGCCCAGGGGGCAGATGGCTACACCTTC
CASSLAQGADGYTF
>TRBV7-9|.|TRBJ1-4|.
TGTGCCAGCAGCTTTGGCAGGGGCTGGTTGCAGACAGAAAAACTGTTTTTT
CASSFGRGWLQTEKLFF
>TRBV18|.|TRBJ2-1|TRBD1
TGTGCCAGCTCACCAGCCGGACAGGGCAGAGGTGAGCAGTTCTTC
CASSPAGQGRGEQFF
>TRBV13|.|TRBJ2-6|TRBD2
TGTGCCAGCAGCCAGGCCAGCGGGAGGGCCTTGTCTGGGGCCAACGTCCTGACTTTC
CASSQASGRALSGANVLTF
>TRBV11-2|.|TRBJ2-5|.
TGTGCCAGCAGGTTTCTAGCTGGAGAGACCCAGTACTTC
CASRFLAGETQYF
>TRBV6-1|.|TRBJ1-4|.
TGTGCCAGCAGTGATCCCGCAACTAATGAAAAACTGTTTTTT
CASSDPATNEKLFF
>TRBV11-3|.|TRBJ2-5|.
TGTGCCAGCAGCTTAGATCTCTTGGAGCAAGAGACCCAGTACTTC
CASSLDLLEQETQYF
>TRBV28|.|TRBJ1-2|TRBD1
TGTGCCAGCAGTTTATGGGAGACAGGGAAGCATGGCTACACCTTC
CASSLWETGKHGYTF
>TRBV2|.|TRBJ2-7|TRBD2
TGTGCCAGCAGTGACGGGACTAGCGGCACCTACGAGCAGTACTTC
CASSDGTSGTYEQYF
>TRBV4-1|.|TRBJ2-5|TRBD1
TGCGCCAGCAGCCCCTGGGACAGCAAAGAGACCCAGTACTTC
CASSPWDSKETQYF
>TRBV10-2|.|TRBJ2-6|TRBD1
TGCGCCAGCTCAAGACAGGGGGCGCCTGGGGCCAACGTCCTGACTTTC
CASSRQGAPGANVLTF
>TRBV7-2|.|TRBJ1-6|.
TGTGCCAGCAGCTTAGAGGGGACTAATTATAATTCACCCCTCCACTTT
CASSLEGTNYNSPLHF
>TRBV14|.|TRBJ2-1|TRBD2
TGTGCCAGCGGGAGCGGGGGGGCGCCTGAGCAGTTCTTC
CASGSGGAPEQFF
>TRBV19|.|TRBJ1-1|.
TGTGCCAGTAGTCCCTCGCCCAACACTGAAGCTTTCTTT
CASSPSPNTEAFF
>TRBV6-5|.|TRBJ1-6|TRBD1
TGTGCTAGCAGACGGGACAGTTTGAATTCACCCCTCCACTTT
CASRRDSLNSPLHF
>TRBV5-1|.|TRBJ2-3|TRBD2
TGCGCCAGCAGCTCCCTAGCGGAGGACGGTACGCAGTATTTT
CASSSLAEDGTQYF
>TRBV5-4|.|TRBJ2-5|.
TGTGCCAGCGCCAGGACAGATAAAGAGACCCAGTACTTC
CASARTDKETQYF
>TRBV7-9|.|TRBJ2-5|.
TGTGCCAGCAGCTTGATGTGGGGGGAGACCCAGTACTTC
CASSLMWGETQYF
>TRBV6-5|.|TRBJ1-1|TRBD1
TGTGCCAGCAGTTACCGGGACAGGGGAAGCACTGAAGCTTTCTTT
CASSYRDRGSTEAFF
>TRBV5-1|.|TRBJ2-5|TRBD1
TGCGCCAGCAGCGCCCGGACAGGGGATGAGACCCAGTACTTC
CASSARTGDETQYF
>TRBV7-2|.|TRBJ2-7|.
TGTGCCAGCTCCCTCGCTAGCTCTAGCTCCTACGAGCAGTACTTC
CASSLASSSSYEQYF
>TRBV6-1|once|TRBJ1-1|.
TGTGCCGGCCGGACAGCGAACACTGAAGCTTTCTTT
CAGRTANTEAFF
>TRBV11-2|.|TRBJ1-6|.
TGTGCCAGCAGCCCGGGACGGTATAATTCACCCCTCCACTTT
CASSPGRYNSPLHF